This T cell receptor (beta chain) was profiled in a study of CD8 T cells in ankylosing spondylitis. Overall study results and limits: Ankylosing spondylitis blood appeared to be characterized by a TCR beta motif of eight highly homologous variants.

Quantitative 5'-RACE was performed with molecular barcodes, and it yielded the TCR beta libraries. TCRdb reanalysed the 5' RACE reads using MiXCR and keeps one entry per CDR3 protein. The repertoire consists of approximately 140,000 distinct CDR3 sequences, with about 8% occurring once and the leading ten covering about 7.3%. Germline loops: CDR1 LNHNV, CDR2 YYDKDF (reference sequence). The CDR3 is 15 amino acids. V shed 1 base and J 8 bases; nucleotides not matched to a gene: 4. This clonotype was found many times. No antigen is known for it. Sequencing input: synovial fluid, either unsorted or a sorted T cell fraction (not recorded which). This sequence originates from a male donor with ankylosing spondylitis. The V call is TRBV15, the J call TRBJ2-1, with 11 bases matching TRBD2. The CDR3: CATSRAGLAVDEQFF. The CDR3 DNA sequence: TGTGCCACCAGCAGAGCGGGACTAGCGGTGGATGAGCAGTTCTTC.